A selection of T cell receptor beta chains follows, all from one sample in a study of technical replicates of blood from several donors. The protocol was immunoSEQ multiplex PCR, while the TCRdb copy is restricted to in-frame clones and leaves out a portion. Altogether about 84,000 clones are present, 95% to 98% being singletons, with the ten largest covering around 0.15%. Sequencing used T cells isolated from PBMCs. The receptors shown here come from a human donor in good health. CDR3s include the opening cysteine and the closing phenylalanine or tryptophan. The D gene is left open where the match is weak. Some rows mark clone size as missing; the rest say once, few, many or name a class of expanded clone.

TRBD2	TRBJ2-7	TRBV5-5	few	TGTGCCAGCAGCTCGGGGTTACTAGGCGGGAGTCGGTACGAGCAGTACTTC	CASSSGLLGGSRYEQYF
NA	TRBJ2-1	TRBV11-2	NA	TGTGCCAGCAGGGTCTCGGGCTTAGGGGCCAACAATGAGCAGTTCTTC	CASRVSGLGANNEQFF
NA	TRBJ2-7	TRBV6-1	NA	TGTGCCAGCAGCCGGCGCGGCGAGCAGTACTTC	CASSRRGEQYF
NA	TRBJ1-2	TRBV6-1	NA	TGTGCCAGCAGGGAACCAGGGCGTCCCTATGGCTACACCTTC	CASREPGRPYGYTF
NA	TRBJ2-1	TRBV2	NA	TGTGCCAGCAGTGGGGTCCGACTATACAATGAGCAGTTCTTC	CASSGVRLYNEQFF
TRBD1	TRBJ1-5	TRBV28	NA	TGTGCCAGCAGCGCGCCCAGCCAGGGGGTCAATCAGCCCCAGCATTTT	CASSAPSQGVNQPQHF
NA	TRBJ1-5	TRBV19	NA	TGTGCCAGTAGCCCAGCAGGGGTCAATCAGCCCCAGCATTTT	CASSPAGVNQPQHF
NA	TRBJ1-6	TRBV19	NA	TGTGCCAGTAGTATACGGCTACAGGGTGGGGGGGCCCTCCACTTT	CASSIRLQGGGALHF
NA	TRBJ1-2	TRBV2	NA	TGTGCCAGCAGTGCAGGGTACTATGGCTACACCTTC	CASSAGYYGYTF
NA	TRBJ1-5	TRBV4-1	NA	TGCGCCAGCAGCCGCTCAGGGGACAATCAGCCCCAGCATTTT	CASSRSGDNQPQHF
NA	TRBJ1-2	TRBV6-5	NA	TGTGCCAGCAGTTACTCCTCGATAGTCTATGGCTACACCTTC	CASSYSSIVYGYTF
NA	TRBJ1-5	TRBV2	NA	TGTGCCAGCAGTGAGGGGGCCCCGAATCAGCCCCAGCATTTT	CASSEGAPNQPQHF
TRBD1	TRBJ1-2	TRBV28	once	TGTGCCAGCAGTCCTCCGGGACAGGGATACTATGGCTACACCTTC	CASSPPGQGYYGYTF
NA	TRBJ1-5	TRBV7-9	NA	TGTGCCAGCAGCTTAGCAGGGGGTCAGCCCCAGCATTTT	CASSLAGGQPQHF
TRBD2	TRBJ2-3	TRBV9	NA	TGTGCCAGCAGCGCGGGGACTAGCGTAATAACAGATACGCAGTATTTT	CASSAGTSVITDTQYF
NA	TRBJ1-2	TRBV4-2	once	TGTGCCAGCCGTTATAAATCGGACACCTACTATGGCTACACCTTC	CASRYKSDTYYGYTF
NA	TRBJ2-1	TRBV5-1	NA	TGCGCCAGCAGCCGCAAATACGAGGACTACCCGCTCCACAATGAGCAGTTCTTC	CASSRKYEDYPLHNEQFF
NA	TRBJ2-5	TRBV5-8	NA	TGTGCCAGCAGCCCGCGAGTAATGAAAGAGACCCAGTACTTC	CASSPRVMKETQYF
TRBD1	TRBJ1-2	TRBV5-4	NA	TGTGCCAGCAGCTTGGGACAGGGGGGGAGTTCTTATGGCTACACCTTC	CASSLGQGGSSYGYTF
TRBD2	TRBJ2-4	TRBV4-1	NA	TGCGCCAGCAGCCTGAAGCGGGGAGAGAACATTCAGTACTTC	CASSLKRGENIQYF
NA	TRBJ2-5	TRBV7-9	NA	TGTGCCAGCAGCGTATCCCAAGAGACCCAGTACTTC	CASSVSQETQYF
NA	TRBJ1-4	TRBV5-5	once	TGTGCCAGCAGCCGTACGCAGGGGCTAAGTGAAAAACTGTTTTTT	CASSRTQGLSEKLFF
TRBD1	TRBJ2-7	TRBV19	NA	TGTGCCAGTGGTCGACAGGGTAGTATTTACGAGCAGTACTTC	CASGRQGSIYEQYF
TRBD1	TRBJ1-4	TRBV6-5	NA	TGTGCCAGCTCGACGGCCGGGACAGGGAGGGAAAAACTGTTTTTT	CASSTAGTGREKLFF
TRBD1	TRBJ2-5	TRBV5-1	NA	TGCGCCAGCAGCACAAGACAGGGGAAAGAGACCCAGTACTTC	CASSTRQGKETQYF
NA	TRBJ1-1	TRBV18	NA	TGTGCCAGCTCACCCCTAACGGGGAACACTGAAGCTTTCTTT	CASSPLTGNTEAFF
NA	TRBJ2-5	TRBV6-1	NA	TGTGCCAGCATTCGGGGACACACGCAAGAGACCCAGTACTTC	CASIRGHTQETQYF
NA	TRBJ2-1	TRBV27	NA	TGTGCCAGCAGCCACCTACCCCGGGTCGCACGTGCCAATGAGCAGTTCTTC	CASSHLPRVARANEQFF
NA	TRBJ1-1	TRBV19	once	TGTGCCAGTAGTATAGGGACTCTGAACACTGAAGCTTTCTTT	CASSIGTLNTEAFF
NA	TRBJ1-3	TRBV18	NA	TGTGCCAGCTCACCAATTCCCGGACAGCTCTCTGGAAACACCATATATTTT	CASSPIPGQLSGNTIYF
NA	TRBJ1-1	TRBV6-6	NA	TGTGCCAGCAGTTACGGGGCTACTGAAGCTTTCTTT	CASSYGATEAFF
TRBD1	TRBJ1-1	TRBV7-2	NA	TGTGCCAGCAGCTTACTCGGTGGTAAGGGACAGAAGAACACTGAAGCTTTCTTT	CASSLLGGKGQKNTEAFF
TRBD1	TRBJ1-5	TRBV6-1	once	TGTGCCAGCAGTGGCCTACAGGGGAATCAGCCCCAGCATTTT	CASSGLQGNQPQHF
TRBD2	TRBJ2-1	TRBV7-9	NA	TGTGCCAGCAGCCCGGGACTAGCGGGAGGCCATGAGCAGTTCTTC	CASSPGLAGGHEQFF
TRBD1	TRBJ1-4	TRBV30	NA	TGTGCCTGGAGTGACTGGGACAGGGGGCTAGAAAAACTGTTTTTT	CAWSDWDRGLEKLFF
TRBD1	TRBJ1-4	TRBV28	once	TGTGCCAGCAGTCCCCCAGGGGGTCCTGAAAAACTGTTTTTT	CASSPPGGPEKLFF
TRBD2	TRBJ2-7	TRBV5-6	NA	TGTGCCAGCAGAGGGACTAGCGGGGGTTACGAGCAGTACTTC	CASRGTSGGYEQYF
NA	TRBJ2-2	TRBV10-3	NA	TGTGCCATCAGTGAGGCCAGAAGATTTGCCGGGACAACGAACACCGGGGAGCTGTTTTTT	CAISEARRFAGTTNTGELFF
NA	TRBJ1-1	TRBV5-1	NA	TGCGCCAGCAGCACCGGGGAGATGAGGTTGACTGAAGCTTTCTTT	CASSTGEMRLTEAFF
NA	TRBJ2-1	TRBV10-3	once	TGTGCCATCAGTGAGGAACAGGGTTACAATGAGCAGTTCTTC	CAISEEQGYNEQFF
NA	TRBJ2-7	TRBV28	NA	TGTGCCAGCAAGACCACCGGGACTCCCGAGCAGTACTTC	CASKTTGTPEQYF
TRBD1	TRBJ2-2	TRBV28	NA	TGTGCCAGCAGCTTAATCCCCCAGACAGGGCGAGCGAACACCGGGGAGCTGTTTTTT	CASSLIPQTGRANTGELFF
TRBD1	TRBJ1-2	TRBV30	NA	TGTGCCTGGGAAGACAGGGGATCATTTGGCTACACCTTC	CAWEDRGSFGYTF
TRBD2	TRBJ2-7	TRBV6-6	NA	TGTGCCAGCAGTTACTCGACTAGCGGGAGGGTCTACGAGCAGTACTTC	CASSYSTSGRVYEQYF
NA	TRBJ2-6	TRBV29-1	NA	TGCAGCGTTGATAGTGGGGCCAACGTCCTGACTTTC	CSVDSGANVLTF
TRBD1	TRBJ2-3	TRBV4-1	NA	TGCGCCAGCAGCACGAAAATAGGCGGCAGGGGGCACACAGATACGCAGTATTTT	CASSTKIGGRGHTDTQYF
NA	TRBJ1-2	TRBV19	NA	TGTGCCAGTAGTATTTTTGGAGGGAAAGGCTATGGCTACACCTTC	CASSIFGGKGYGYTF
NA	TRBJ2-5	TRBV10-3	NA	TGTGCCATCAGCGAGGTCAAACGGGAGACCCAGTACTTC	CAISEVKRETQYF
NA	TRBJ2-5	TRBV6-1	NA	TGTGCCAGCAGTGATCTCGGGGGGACCCAGTACTTC	CASSDLGGTQYF
NA	TRBJ2-1	TRBV2	NA	TGTGCCGGGCCCGGCGGGTCCTACAATGAGCAGTTCTTC	CAGPGGSYNEQFF
NA	TRBJ1-4	TRBV19	NA	TGTGCCAGTAGCGGAGGGGATAATGAAAAACTGTTTTTT	CASSGGDNEKLFF
NA	TRBJ2-1	TRBV11-1	NA	TGTGCCAGCAGCTTAGCGCGGGCAAATGAGCAGTTCTTC	CASSLARANEQFF
NA	TRBJ1-1	TRBV28	NA	TGTGCCAGCAGTTTAAGACAGACTGAAGCTTTCTTT	CASSLRQTEAFF
NA	TRBJ1-2	TRBV19	NA	TGTGCCAGTAGTATAGTGTCAATCGGGACAAGATATGGCTACACCTTC	CASSIVSIGTRYGYTF
TRBD1	TRBJ1-3	TRBV4-2	NA	TGTGCCAGCAGCCTTGGGGACAGGGGAGAAAACACCATATATTTT	CASSLGDRGENTIYF
NA	TRBJ1-6	TRBV2	once	TGTGCCAGCAAATCCCTCTCCGGAGAAACCCTCCACTTT	CASKSLSGETLHF